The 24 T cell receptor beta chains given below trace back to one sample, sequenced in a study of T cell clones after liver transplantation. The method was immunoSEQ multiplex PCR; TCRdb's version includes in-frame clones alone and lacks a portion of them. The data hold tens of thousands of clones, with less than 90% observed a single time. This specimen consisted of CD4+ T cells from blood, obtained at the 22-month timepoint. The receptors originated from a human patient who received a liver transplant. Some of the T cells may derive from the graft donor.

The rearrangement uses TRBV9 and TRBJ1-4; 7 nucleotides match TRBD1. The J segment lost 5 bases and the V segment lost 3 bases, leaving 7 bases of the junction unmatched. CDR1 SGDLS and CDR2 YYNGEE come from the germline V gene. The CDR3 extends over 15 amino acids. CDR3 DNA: TGTGCCAGCAGCGCCGGGACAGCAAAAAATGAAAAACTGTTTTTT. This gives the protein CASSAGTAKNEKLFF.

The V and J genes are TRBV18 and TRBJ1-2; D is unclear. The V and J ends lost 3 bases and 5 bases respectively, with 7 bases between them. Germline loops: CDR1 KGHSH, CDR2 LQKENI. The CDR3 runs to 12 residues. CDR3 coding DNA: TGTGCCAGCTCACCGAGCGGGTATGGCTACACCTTC. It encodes CASSPSGYGYTF.

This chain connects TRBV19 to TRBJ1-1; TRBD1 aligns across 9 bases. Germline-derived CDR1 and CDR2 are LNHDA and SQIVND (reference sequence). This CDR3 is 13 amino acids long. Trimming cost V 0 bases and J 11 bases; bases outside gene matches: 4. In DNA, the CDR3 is TGTGCCAGTAGTATAGAGGACAGGGGAACGGCTTTCTTT. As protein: CASSIEDRGTAFF.

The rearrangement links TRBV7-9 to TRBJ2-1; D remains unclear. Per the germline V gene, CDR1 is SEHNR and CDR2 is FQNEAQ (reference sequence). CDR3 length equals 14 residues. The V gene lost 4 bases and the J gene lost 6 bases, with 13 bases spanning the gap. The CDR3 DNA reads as TGTGCCAGCAGCTCAGTAAGTTCGGGCAATGAGCAGTTCTTC. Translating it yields CASSSVSSGNEQFF.

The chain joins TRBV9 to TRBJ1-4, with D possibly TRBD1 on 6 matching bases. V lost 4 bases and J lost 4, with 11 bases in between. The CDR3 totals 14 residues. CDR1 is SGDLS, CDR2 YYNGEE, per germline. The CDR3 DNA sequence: TGTGCCAGCAGCCGGGGACACAATAATGAAAAACTGTTTTTT. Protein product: CASSRGHNNEKLFF.

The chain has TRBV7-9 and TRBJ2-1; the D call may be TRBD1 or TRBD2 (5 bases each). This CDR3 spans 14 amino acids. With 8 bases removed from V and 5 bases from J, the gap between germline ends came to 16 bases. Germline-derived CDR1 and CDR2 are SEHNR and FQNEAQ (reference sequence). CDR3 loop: CASAGTNRNNEQFF. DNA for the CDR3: TGTGCCAGCGCCGGGACGAACAGAAACAATGAGCAGTTCTTC. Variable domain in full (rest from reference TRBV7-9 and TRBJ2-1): DTGVSQNPRHKITKRGQNVTFRCDPISEHNRLYWYRQTLGQGPEFLTYFQNEAQLEKSRLLSDRFSAERPKGSFSTLEIQRTEQGDSAMYLCASAGTNRNNEQFFGPGTRLTVL.

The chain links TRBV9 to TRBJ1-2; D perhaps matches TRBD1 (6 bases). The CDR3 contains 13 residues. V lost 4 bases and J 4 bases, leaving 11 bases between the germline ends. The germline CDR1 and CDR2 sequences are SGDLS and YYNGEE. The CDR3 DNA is TGTGCCAGCAGCCCTGGGGGGGCCTATGGCTACACCTTC. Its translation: CASSPGGAYGYTF.

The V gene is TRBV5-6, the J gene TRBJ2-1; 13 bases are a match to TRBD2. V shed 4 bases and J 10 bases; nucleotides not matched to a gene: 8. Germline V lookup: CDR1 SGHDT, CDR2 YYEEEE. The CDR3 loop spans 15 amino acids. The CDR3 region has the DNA TGTGCCAGCAGCCGACTAGCGGGGGGCCATGGGGAGCAGTTCTTC. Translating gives CASSRLAGGHGEQFF.

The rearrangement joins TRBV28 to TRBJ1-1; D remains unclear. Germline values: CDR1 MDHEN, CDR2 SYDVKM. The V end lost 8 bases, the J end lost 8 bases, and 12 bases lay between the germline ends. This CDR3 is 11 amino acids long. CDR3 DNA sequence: TGTGCCAGCCGCTCTGGGGTCGAAGCTTTCTTT. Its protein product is CASRSGVEAFF.

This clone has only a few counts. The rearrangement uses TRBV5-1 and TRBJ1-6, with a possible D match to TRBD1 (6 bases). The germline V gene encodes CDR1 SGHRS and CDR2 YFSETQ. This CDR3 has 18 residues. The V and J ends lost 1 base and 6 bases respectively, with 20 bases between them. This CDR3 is CASSLTISAGGRNSPLHF. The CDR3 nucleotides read TGCGCCAGCAGCTTGACAATTTCTGCTGGGGGCCGTAATTCACCCCTCCACTTT. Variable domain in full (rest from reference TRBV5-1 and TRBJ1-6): KAGVTQTPRYLIKTRGQQVTLSCSPISGHRSVSWYQQTPGQGLQFLFEYFSETQRNKGNFPGRFSGRQFSNSRSEMNVSTLELGDSALYLCASSLTISAGGRNSPLHFGNGTRLTVT.

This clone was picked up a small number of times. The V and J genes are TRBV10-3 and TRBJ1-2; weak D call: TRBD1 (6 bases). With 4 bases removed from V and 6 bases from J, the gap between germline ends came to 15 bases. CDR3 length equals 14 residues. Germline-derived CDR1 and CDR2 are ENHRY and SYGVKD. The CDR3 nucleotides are TGTGCCATCAGTGCAAAACAGGGCTTGGATGGCTACACCTTC. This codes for CAISAKQGLDGYTF.

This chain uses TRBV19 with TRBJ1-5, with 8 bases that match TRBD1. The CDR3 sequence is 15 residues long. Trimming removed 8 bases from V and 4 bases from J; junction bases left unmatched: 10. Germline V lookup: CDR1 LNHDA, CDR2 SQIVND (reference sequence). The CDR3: CASSSGQDFNQPQHF. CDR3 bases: TGTGCCAGTTCCTCGGGACAGGACTTTAATCAGCCCCAGCATTTT.

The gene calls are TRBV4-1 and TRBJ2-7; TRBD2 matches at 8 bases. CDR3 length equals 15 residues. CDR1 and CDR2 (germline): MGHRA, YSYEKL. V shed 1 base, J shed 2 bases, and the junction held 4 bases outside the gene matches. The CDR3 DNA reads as TGCGCCAGCAGCCAAGTTAGCGGGAATCCCTACGAGCAGTACTTC. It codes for CASSQVSGNPYEQYF.

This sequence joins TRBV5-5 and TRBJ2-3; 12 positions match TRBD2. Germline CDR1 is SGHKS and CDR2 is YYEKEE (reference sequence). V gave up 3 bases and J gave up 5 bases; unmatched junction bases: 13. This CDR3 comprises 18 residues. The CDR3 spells CASSYRLAGAQRGDTQYF. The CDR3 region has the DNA TGTGCCAGCAGCTACCGACTAGCGGGGGCCCAACGGGGAGATACGCAGTATTTT.

CDR3 sequence (DNA): TGTGCCAGTAACGAGAGGGGAGGTAATCAGCCCCAGCATTTT. This codes for CASNERGGNQPQHF. V usage is TRBV19 and J usage is TRBJ1-5; D possibly corresponds to TRBD1 (5 bases). The CDR3 consists of 14 residues. The V end lost 7 bases, the J end lost 4 bases, and 14 bases lay between the germline ends. Germline-derived CDR1 and CDR2 are LNHDA and SQIVND (reference sequence).

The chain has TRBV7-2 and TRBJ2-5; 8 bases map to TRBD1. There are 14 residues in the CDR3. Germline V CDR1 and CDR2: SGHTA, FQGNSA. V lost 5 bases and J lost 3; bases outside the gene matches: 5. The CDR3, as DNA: TGTGCCAGCAGCGGGAGGACAGGGAAAGAGACCCAGTACTTC. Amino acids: CASSGRTGKETQYF.

The CDR3 sequence is CASRSSSGTGELFF. The DNA of the CDR3 is TGTGCCAGCAGATCTAGCAGTGGCACCGGGGAGCTGTTTTTT. The chain links TRBV5-4 to TRBJ2-2; tentatively, D is TRBD2 (5 bases). The germline V gene has CDR1 SGHNT and CDR2 YYREEE (reference sequence). Trimming took 5 bases from V and 4 from J, leaving 12 bases between them. The CDR3 covers 14 residues.

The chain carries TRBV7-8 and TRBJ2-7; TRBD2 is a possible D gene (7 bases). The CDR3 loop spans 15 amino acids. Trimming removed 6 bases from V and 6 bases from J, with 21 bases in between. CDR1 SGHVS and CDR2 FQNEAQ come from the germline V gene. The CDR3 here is CASRLTLGGLTEQYF. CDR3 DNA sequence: TGTGCCAGCAGGCTGACGCTGGGGGGGCTGACCGAGCAGTACTTC.

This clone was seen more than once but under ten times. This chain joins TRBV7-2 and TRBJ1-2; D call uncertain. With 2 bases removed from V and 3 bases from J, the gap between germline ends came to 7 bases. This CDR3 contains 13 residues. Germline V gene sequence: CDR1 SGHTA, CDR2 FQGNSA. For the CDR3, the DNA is TGTGCCAGCAGCTTACGAACTGACTATGGCTACACCTTC. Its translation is CASSLRTDYGYTF.

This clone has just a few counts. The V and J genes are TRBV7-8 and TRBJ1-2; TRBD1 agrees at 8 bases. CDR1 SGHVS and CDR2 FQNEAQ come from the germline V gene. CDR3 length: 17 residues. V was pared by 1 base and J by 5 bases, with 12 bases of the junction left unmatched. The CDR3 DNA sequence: TGTGCCAGCAGCTTAGGGGTGACAGGGGAAACCGATTATGGCTACACCTTC. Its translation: CASSLGVTGETDYGYTF.

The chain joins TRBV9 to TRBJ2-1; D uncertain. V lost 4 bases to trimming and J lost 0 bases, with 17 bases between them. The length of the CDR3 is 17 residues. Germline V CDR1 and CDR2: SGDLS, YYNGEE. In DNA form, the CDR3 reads TGTGCCAGCAGCACCAATACAAGGAAAAACTCCTACAATGAGCAGTTCTTC. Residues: CASSTNTRKNSYNEQFF.

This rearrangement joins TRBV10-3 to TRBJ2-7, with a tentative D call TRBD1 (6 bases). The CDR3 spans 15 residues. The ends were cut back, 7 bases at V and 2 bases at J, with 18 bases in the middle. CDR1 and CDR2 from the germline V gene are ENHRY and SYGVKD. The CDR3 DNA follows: TGTGCCATCAACCGAATGCCGGGACAAACCTACGAGCAGTACTTC. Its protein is CAINRMPGQTYEQYF.

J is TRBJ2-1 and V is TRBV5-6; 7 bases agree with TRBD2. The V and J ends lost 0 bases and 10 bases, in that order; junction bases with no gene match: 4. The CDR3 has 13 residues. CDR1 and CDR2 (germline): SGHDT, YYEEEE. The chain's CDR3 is CASSLGPGGEQFF. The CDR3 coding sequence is TGTGCCAGCAGCTTGGGTCCCGGGGGGGAGCAGTTCTTC.

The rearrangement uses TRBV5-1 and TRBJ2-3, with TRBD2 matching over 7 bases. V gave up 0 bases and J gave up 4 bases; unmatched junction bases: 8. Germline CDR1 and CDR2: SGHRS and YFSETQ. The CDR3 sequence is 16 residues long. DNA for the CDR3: TGCGCCAGCAGCTTGGAAGGCCGGGAGGCCGCAGATACGCAGTATTTT. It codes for CASSLEGREAADTQYF. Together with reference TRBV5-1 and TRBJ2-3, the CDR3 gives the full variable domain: KAGVTQTPRYLIKTRGQQVTLSCSPISGHRSVSWYQQTPGQGLQFLFEYFSETQRNKGNFPGRFSGRQFSNSRSEMNVSTLELGDSALYLCASSLEGREAADTQYFGPGTRLTVL.